This T cell receptor beta chain was captured by sequencing in a study of shared clonotypes between healthy human individuals. At the level of the study: Participating donors consisted of a couple of women and a few men aged 18 to 49.

Of note for this clone: Its target is not known.

It was across several immunoSEQ plates that each subset's genomic DNA was evenly split. Per the study methods: Filtering differed for immunoSEQ, which gave only junction sequences without quality scores. Profiled with immunoSEQ multiplex PCR; TCRdb holds only in-frame clones, not every one. V and J calls and clone size are given by that table; D and trimming were obtained from the DNA. The data show fewer than 600,000 clones, with 79% seen just once and about an eighth held by the top ten. Findings of the study overall: Blood was the only sampled material, and tissue repertoires likely differ.

The V end was cut by 5 bases, the J end by 1 base, with 11 bases between. Germline assignment: CDR1 SGHTA and CDR2 FQGNSA. CDR3 length: 14 amino acids. This chain links TRBV7-2 with TRBJ1-2; D is ambiguous. The sample taken for sequencing was PBMCs. The clonotype comes from a woman in her thirties or forties in good health. Some clones in this sample may be carry-over from other donors' samples. CDR3 DNA: TGTGCCAGCAGCCCCCAGCGGTATAACTATGGCTACACCTTC. It encodes CASSPQRYNYGYTF. Variable domain in full (rest from reference TRBV7-2 and TRBJ1-2): GAGVSQSPSNKVTEKGKDVELRCDPISGHTALYWYRQSLGQGLEFLIYFQGNSAPDKSGLPSDRFSAERTGGSVSTLTIQRTQQEDSAVYLCASSPQRYNYGYTFGSGTRLTVV.